Included here is one T cell receptor beta chain sequence, with context. The CDR3 runs 14 residues. V lost 11 bases and J lost 7; bases outside the gene matches: 14. The germline V gene encodes CDR1 MDHEN and CDR2 SYDVKM. Authors' analysis steps: Researchers report that nucleated cell counts were estimated from reference gene primer amplification. Assay: immunoSEQ multiplex PCR; the TCRdb copy retains only in-frame clones and omits some. V and J calls and clone size are given by that table; D and trimming were obtained from the DNA. Of about 40,000 clones in the sample, roughly nine tenths were seen once. The entry originates in a study of blood T cell repertoires in COVID-19. In the study overall: Samples came from the United States, Italy and Spain, spanning acute and convalescent COVID-19.

Sequencing input: peripheral blood. The source of this sequence is a man aged 65 to 85 with active COVID-19. The chain carries TRBV28 and TRBJ2-5; 9 nucleotides align to TRBD1. The CDR3 DNA sequence: TGTGCCTGCTGGGGACAGGGTGGGACAGGGACCCAGTACTTC. It encodes CACWGQGGTGTQYF.